The present TCR beta chain was sequenced within a study of blood T cell repertoires in COVID-19. Study details: Italy, Spain and the United States were the sources of the convalescent and acute COVID-19 samples. PBMCs, B-cell-depleted T cells, or T cells were the source of the cDNA or gDNA that made up the material.

Authors' analysis steps: Nucleated cell counts were estimated from reference gene primer amplification. Assay: immunoSEQ multiplex PCR; the TCRdb copy retains only in-frame clones and omits some. That table supplies the V and J calls and clone size; D and trimming were determined from the DNA. The repertoire holds roughly 170,000 clones, with around 80% as singletons. The clonotype comes from a human donor in a cohort sampled during active COVID-19. The material sequenced was peripheral blood.

In DNA form, the CDR3 reads TGTGCCAGCAGTAAAGGGGGACAGTATAATTCACCCCTCCACTTT. This translates into CASSKGGQYNSPLHF. V gene TRBV2 combines with J gene TRBJ1-6; 7 bases are shared with TRBD1. The germline V gene encodes CDR1 SNHLY and CDR2 FYNNEI. V was pared by 5 bases and J by 4 bases, with 5 bases of the junction left unmatched. This CDR3 contains 15 residues.